This T cell receptor beta chain was recovered during a study of T cell responses to AZD1222 COVID-19 vaccine. The length of the CDR3 is 14 residues. CDR1 and CDR2 from the germline V gene are SGHKS and YYEKEE (reference sequence). Deletions cut 5 bases from V and 2 bases from J, with 12 bases between. The method was immunoSEQ multiplex PCR; TCRdb's version includes in-frame clones alone and lacks a portion of them. This table has some 130,000 clones, 80% to 90% appearing once. This material consisted of peripheral blood, taken on day 0 of AZD1222 vaccination. The receptor was isolated from an adult in good health. This chain joins TRBV5-5 and TRBJ2-3, with D perhaps TRBD1 or TRBD2 (5 bases each). CDR3: CASRVGPNTDTQYF. The CDR3 DNA follows: TGTGCCAGCAGGGTGGGACCTAACACAGATACGCAGTATTTT.